The next 27 T cell receptor beta chains were all read from a single sample in a study of T-cell reconstitution after alpha-beta-depleted transplantation in children. Unique molecular identifiers were incorporated during preparation of the TCRbeta library. TCRdb called the PCR reads again in MiXCR, with one record for every CDR3 protein. The sample has 450,000 to 550,000 distinct CDR3 sequences; roughly 10% are singletons. The input for sequencing was PBMCs, mostly from graft donor cells, taken 180 days after TCRalphabeta/CD19-depleted stem cell transplant. Receptors originate from a female patient between 2 and 15 years old who had a stem cell transplant for aplastic anemia, so the T cells may come from the graft donor.

The J gene is TRBJ2-3, the V gene TRBV20-1; 11 nucleotides align to TRBD2. The V segment lost 4 bases and the J segment 6 bases; nucleotides outside the gene matches: 6. Germline V lookup: CDR1 DFQATT, CDR2 SNEGSKA (reference sequence). This CDR3 is built from 14 residues. In DNA form, the CDR3 reads TGCAGTGCTATCCCGGGACTAGCGGTTGATACGCAGTATTTT. This codes for CSAIPGLAVDTQYF.

The gene calls are TRBV20-1 and TRBJ2-3; D perhaps matches TRBD1 (5 bases). V lost 0 bases and J 4 bases, leaving 14 bases between the germline ends. The CDR3 consists of 15 residues. Per germline, CDR1 DFQATT and CDR2 SNEGSKA (reference sequence). CDR3 sequence (DNA): TGCAGTGCTAGAGACGCATGGGGCCGGCCAGATACGCAGTATTTT. Its protein is CSARDAWGRPDTQYF.

The rearrangement links TRBV7-8 to TRBJ1-6; D is ambiguous. Deletions cut 3 bases from V and 0 bases from J, with 12 bases between. The CDR3 consists of 17 residues. Germline V gene sequence: CDR1 SGHVS, CDR2 FQNEAQ. This chain's CDR3 is CASSFRHRSSYNSPLHF. The DNA for the CDR3 is TGTGCCAGCAGCTTTCGACACCGAAGCTCCTATAATTCACCCCTCCACTTT.

V is TRBV18 and J is TRBJ2-7; 8 nucleotides match TRBD1. From germline, CDR1 is KGHSH and CDR2 LQKENI. CDR3 length: 14 residues. V was pared by 6 bases and J by 9 bases, with 13 bases of the junction left unmatched. CDR3 DNA sequence: TGTGCCAGCTCGGGCCAACAGGGGGAAATCGGGCAGTACGTC. Its protein product is CASSGQQGEIGQYV.

There are many counts of this clonotype. V usage is TRBV5-4 and J usage is TRBJ2-5; D uncertain. The CDR3 has 11 amino acids. CDR1 and CDR2 from the germline V gene are SGHNT and YYREEE (reference sequence). The germline V and J ends were trimmed by 3 bases and 7 bases, with 7 bases remaining between them. CDR3 sequence: CASSSFGTQYF. The CDR3 coding sequence is TGTGCCAGCAGCTCCTTCGGGACCCAGTACTTC. Full variable domain (remainder filled in from reference TRBV5-4 and TRBJ2-5): ETGVTQSPTHLIKTRGQQVTLRCSSQSGHNTVSWYQQALGQGPQFIFQYYREEENGRGNFPPRFSGLQFPNYSSELNVNALELDDSALYLCASSSFGTQYFGPGTRLLVL.

This clonotype was observed many times. The V gene is TRBV12-3 or TRBV12-4, the J gene TRBJ2-2, with 8 bases fitting TRBD1. V was pared by 6 bases and J by 4 bases, with 4 bases of the junction left unmatched. The CDR3 contains 14 residues. The CDR3: CASRRDRSTGELFF. CDR3 coding DNA: TGTGCCAGCAGGCGGGACAGGAGCACCGGGGAGCTGTTTTTT.

There are a few counts of this clonotype. This chain connects TRBV5-6 to TRBJ2-1; TRBD2 matches at 7 bases. The V gene end was trimmed by 4 bases and the J gene end by 6 bases; junction bases not matched to a gene: 4. Per germline, CDR1 SGHDT and CDR2 YYEEEE. The CDR3 runs 13 residues. DNA for the CDR3: TGTGCCAGCAGCCCGACTAGCCCCAATGAGCAGTTCTTC. It encodes CASSPTSPNEQFF.

This clonotype was picked up many times. This chain links TRBV27 with TRBJ2-7; D call uncertain. The V end lost 7 bases, the J end lost 3 bases, and 7 bases lay between the germline ends. The CDR3 loop spans 11 amino acids. Germline V gene lookup returns CDR1 MNHEY and CDR2 SMNVEV (reference sequence). This CDR3 reads CASTRGYEQYF. The CDR3, as DNA: TGTGCCAGCACCCGCGGCTACGAGCAGTACTTC.

In this sample, this clonotype turned up a few times. The rearrangement joins TRBV9 to TRBJ2-1, with 15 bases that match TRBD2. Germline-derived CDR1 and CDR2 are SGDLS and YYNGEE. This CDR3 comprises 20 residues. Unmatched junction bases numbered 17, after V lost 2 bases and J lost 8 bases. This chain's CDR3 is CASSVLSRSGLAGGRDEQFF. The CDR3 coding sequence is TGTGCCAGCAGCGTCCTCAGTAGATCCGGACTAGCGGGAGGGCGCGATGAGCAGTTCTTC.

The V and J genes are TRBV12-3 or TRBV12-4 and TRBJ1-1, with 7 positions matching TRBD1. CDR3 size: 13 residues. V lost 7 bases, J lost 6 bases, and 8 bases stayed unmatched. The CDR3 region is CASTGGGGPEAFF. The CDR3 bases are TGTGCCAGCACGGGAGGGGGCGGGCCTGAAGCTTTCTTT.

This clonotype appeared a few times. V and J are TRBV18 and TRBJ2-1; D may be TRBD2 (5 bases). V shed 6 bases and J shed 4 bases, with 19 bases lying between them. The CDR3 has 16 amino acids. Germline assignment: CDR1 KGHSH and CDR2 LQKENI. The CDR3 bases are TGTGCCAGCTCTTCGTCAGAGGGTAAGGGATACAATGAGCAGTTCTTC. It specifies CASSSSEGKGYNEQFF.

This chain connects TRBV7-6 to TRBJ2-7; 8 nucleotides align to TRBD1. V dropped 1 base and J dropped 4; count of bases not matched to a gene: 12. Germline CDR1 and CDR2: SGHVS and FNYEAQ. The CDR3 loop spans 17 amino acids. CDR3 bases: TGTGCCAGCAGCTTAGAATTGGGACAGGCTCTACAGTACGAGCAGTACTTC. It specifies CASSLELGQALQYEQYF.

This clonotype has more than one count but fewer than ten. This chain joins TRBV7-9 and TRBJ2-1; 8 nucleotides align to TRBD2. CDR1 SEHNR and CDR2 FQNEAQ come from the germline V gene (reference sequence). Trimming removed 8 bases from V and 0 bases from J; junction bases left unmatched: 12. This CDR3 contains 17 residues. Here the CDR3 reads CASVGGNSGSSYNEQFF. CDR3 DNA: TGTGCCAGCGTGGGAGGGAACAGCGGGAGCTCCTACAATGAGCAGTTCTTC.

This clonotype was observed a handful of times. The chain combines TRBV18 with TRBJ2-7; TRBD2 is a possible D gene (5 bases). V lost 3 bases and J lost 1, with 22 bases in between. Germline values: CDR1 KGHSH, CDR2 LQKENI. This CDR3 region has 18 residues. For the CDR3, the DNA is TGTGCCAGCTCACCTAGGCAGGCAGGCCGGGGAAGATCCTACGAGCAGTACTTC. Translated: CASSPRQAGRGRSYEQYF.

The V and J genes are TRBV28 and TRBJ2-7; a weak D match, TRBD2 (7 bases). This CDR3 contains 13 residues. Trimming took 5 bases from V and 5 from J, leaving 13 bases between them. Germline V gene data show CDR1 as MDHEN and CDR2 as SYDVKM. The CDR3 DNA follows: TGTGCCAGCAGTCCCCTGGGGGGGCACGAGCAGTACTTC. Translating it yields CASSPLGGHEQYF.

This clonotype showed up just a few times. This chain connects TRBV7-9 to TRBJ2-1; D gene uncertain. The CDR3 runs 11 residues. Trimming left V 4 bases short and J 12 bases short, with 10 bases between. Germline values: CDR1 SEHNR, CDR2 FQNEAQ (reference sequence). CDR3 DNA sequence: TGTGCCAGCAGCTCCCGACTCGTGCAGTTCTTC. Its translation: CASSSRLVQFF.

The CDR3 DNA reads as TGCGCCAGCAGTTCGACGACTCTGAGTGAGCAGTTCTTC. Amino acids: CASSSTTLSEQFF. V and J are TRBV10-2 and TRBJ2-1, with D uncertain. The V end was cut by 5 bases, the J end by 9 bases, with 14 bases between. The CDR3 has 13 amino acids. Germline CDR1 WSHSY, CDR2 SAAADI.

Only a few counts were recorded for this clonotype. The genes are TRBV20-1 and TRBJ2-1, with D hard to call. CDR1 and CDR2 (germline): DFQATT, SNEGSKA (reference sequence). This CDR3 comprises 15 residues. The CDR3 protein is CSVNTNLLSDNEQFF. DNA for the CDR3: TGCAGCGTAAATACTAATCTCCTCTCGGACAATGAGCAGTTCTTC.

The V call is TRBV10-3, the J call TRBJ2-1; D possibly corresponds to TRBD1 (6 bases). CDR3 length equals 15 residues. Germline CDR1 is ENHRY and CDR2 is SYGVKD. V lost 3 bases, J lost 5 bases, and 14 bases lay in between. CDR3 sequence (DNA): TGTGCCATCAGTGACTTACCAGGGGATGACAATGAGCAGTTCTTC. It is translated as CAISDLPGDDNEQFF.

The chain has TRBV12-3 or TRBV12-4 and TRBJ2-3; weak D call: TRBD2 (5 bases). CDR3 length equals 15 residues. Trimming removed 7 bases at V and 2 bases at J, with 16 bases between. The CDR3 nucleotides read TGTGCCAGCACCCATTTGCGGGCGTACACAGATACGCAGTATTTT. This translates into CASTHLRAYTDTQYF.

The sample holds many counts of this clonotype. V usage is TRBV5-1 and J usage is TRBJ2-3; D may be TRBD1 (6 bases). Germline lookup yields CDR1 SGHRS and CDR2 YFSETQ. Deletions cut 3 bases from V and 2 bases from J, with 10 bases between. The CDR3 sequence is 14 residues long. The CDR3, as DNA: TGCGCCAGCAGCTCGGTGGGGGCCACAGATACGCAGTATTTT. Translation: CASSSVGATDTQYF.

The V gene is TRBV28, the J gene TRBJ2-5; D not resolved. Germline V gene lookup returns CDR1 MDHEN and CDR2 SYDVKM. The germline V and J ends were trimmed by 0 bases and 0 bases, with 11 bases remaining between them. The CDR3 consists of 16 residues. As DNA, the CDR3 is TGTGCCAGCAGTTTATGGCAGGTGGCGTACCAAGAGACCCAGTACTTC. It yields the protein CASSLWQVAYQETQYF. Complete variable domain (other parts from reference TRBV28 and TRBJ2-5): DVKVTQSSRYLVKRTGEKVFLECVQDMDHENMFWYRQDPGLGLRLIYFSYDVKMKEKGDIPEGYSVSREKKERFSLILESASTNQTSMYLCASSLWQVAYQETQYFGPGTRLLVL.

This clonotype turned up a few times. The gene calls are TRBV11-2 and TRBJ2-7; the match to TRBD1 covers 8 bases. The V segment lost 1 base and the J segment 6 bases; nucleotides outside the gene matches: 17. The CDR3 has 18 residues. CDR1 and CDR2 (germline): SGHAT, FQNNGV. The CDR3 region has the DNA TGTGCCAGCAGCTTAGGAGGCAGTGGACAGGGCAGATGGGGCGAGCAGTACGTC. Translated, it gives CASSLGGSGQGRWGEQYV.

This clonotype was seen many times. The chain links TRBV29-1 to TRBJ2-3, with 7 positions matching TRBD2. This CDR3 has 15 amino acids. V gave up 4 bases and J gave up 0 bases; unmatched junction bases: 7. Per germline, CDR1 SQVTM and CDR2 ANQGSEA. Here the CDR3 DNA reads TGCAGCGTTGCCTTCCTAGCGGCTAGCACAGATACGCAGTATTTT. Its translation: CSVAFLAASTDTQYF.

This clonotype was counted ten times or more. The chain links TRBV7-2 to TRBJ2-1; D possibly corresponds to TRBD2 (6 bases). Looked up from germline, CDR1 is SGHTA and CDR2 is FQGNSA. Trimming left V 5 bases short and J 7 bases short, with 18 bases between. The CDR3 totals 15 residues. CDR3 DNA: TGTGCCAGCAGCCCGTCGGGAGCGAGACGAAATGAGCAGTTCTTC. Its protein product is CASSPSGARRNEQFF.

The chain has TRBV21-1 and TRBJ2-3; no DNA check was done on the table's D call, TRBD2. TRBV21-1 is a known pseudogene. The CDR3 consists of 18 residues. Here the CDR3 DNA reads TGTGCCAGCAGCACGGGTAGCGGGAGGCGTACTAGCACAGATACGCAGTATTTT. It yields the protein CASSTGSGRRTSTDTQYF.

A few counts support this clonotype. The chain carries TRBV28 and TRBJ1-3; TRBD1 matches 7 bases. The CDR3 length is 15 residues. CDR1 and CDR2 (germline): MDHEN, SYDVKM. V shed 3 bases, J shed 4 bases, and the junction held 6 bases outside the gene matches. CDR3 nucleotides: TGTGCCAGCAGTTTCGGCTCAGGGGGGGGAAACACCATATATTTT. Protein sequence: CASSFGSGGGNTIYF.